Detailed here is one TCR beta chain. The length of the CDR3 is 14 residues. V was pared by 2 bases and J by 0 bases, with 5 bases between. The germline V gene has CDR1 SNHLY and CDR2 FYNNEI. The data were taken from a study of T cells in localized non-small cell lung cancer. Some clones are missing from TCRdb's copy, which holds only in-frame ones; the method was immunoSEQ multiplex PCR. The sample contains tens of thousands of clones, roughly 90% of which appear only once. The J gene is TRBJ1-3, the V gene TRBV2; D gene uncertain. This TCR derives from a woman between 35 and 70 years old with stage I lung adenocarcinoma. This sample comprised peripheral blood, obtained before any cancer treatment. The CDR3 reads CASSERSSGNTIYF. The CDR3 coding sequence is TGTGCCAGCAGTGAACGCTCCTCTGGAAACACCATATATTTT.